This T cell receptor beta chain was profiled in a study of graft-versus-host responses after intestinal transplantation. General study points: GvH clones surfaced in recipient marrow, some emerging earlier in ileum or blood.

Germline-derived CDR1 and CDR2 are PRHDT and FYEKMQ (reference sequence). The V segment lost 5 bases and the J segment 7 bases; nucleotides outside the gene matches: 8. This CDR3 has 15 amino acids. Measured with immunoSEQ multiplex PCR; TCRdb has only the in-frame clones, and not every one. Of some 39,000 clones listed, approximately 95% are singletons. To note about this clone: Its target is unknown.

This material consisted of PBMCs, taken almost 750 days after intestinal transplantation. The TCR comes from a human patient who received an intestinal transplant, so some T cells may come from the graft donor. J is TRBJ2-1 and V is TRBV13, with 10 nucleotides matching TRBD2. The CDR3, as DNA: TGTGCCAGCAGCCAAAGCGGGGGGGCCTCGAATGAGCAGTTCTTC. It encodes CASSQSGGASNEQFF.